These T cell receptor beta chains were read from a single sample in a study of blood T cell repertoires in COVID-19. The protocol was immunoSEQ multiplex PCR, while the TCRdb copy is restricted to in-frame clones and leaves out a portion. Among approximately 75,000 clones listed, more than 80% were seen once. Sequencing used peripheral blood. These receptors came from a human donor in a cohort sampled during active COVID-19. CDR3s include the opening cysteine and the closing phenylalanine or tryptophan.

V	J	CDR3
TRBV7-9	TRBJ2-3	CASSHDTGTTDTQYF
TRBV7-9	TRBJ1-4	CASRGHSGTNEKLFF
TRBV2	TRBJ1-6	CASSPTGGWGSPLHF
TRBV4-3	TRBJ2-7	CASSQVDSYEQYF
TRBV3-1/TRBV3-2	TRBJ2-1	CASRGSGLAQVNEQFF
TRBV3-1/TRBV3-2	TRBJ1-2	CASSQEGQGALNGYTF
TRBV7-9	TRBJ1-5	CASSLVPGTGVNQPQHF
TRBV10-3	TRBJ1-2	CATGVRDSGRGDTF
TRBV2	TRBJ1-4	CASLGDRKLFF
TRBV19	TRBJ2-7	CASSFRAGSSYEQYF
TRBV9	TRBJ2-2	CASSVGHKDTGELFF
TRBV5-1	TRBJ1-1	CASSLGGTGNVWDTEAFF
TRBV27	TRBJ1-5	CASSFGQWDQPQHF
TRBV6-2/TRBV6-3	TRBJ1-4	CASSYSGVGEKLFF
TRBV30	TRBJ2-1	CAWSGAISYNEQFF
TRBV6-5	TRBJ1-6	CASSSPQGRESPLHF
TRBV24-1	TRBJ2-7	CATSDPKTGAREQYF
TRBV10-3	TRBJ2-3	CAIRPPPGQGTDTQYF
TRBV28	TRBJ1-1	CATTRPQGALNTEAFF
TRBV12-3/TRBV12-4	TRBJ1-5	CASSSTGYQPQHF
TRBV7-9	TRBJ2-5	CASSYTTPTGEETQYF
TRBV5-1	TRBJ2-5	CASSLAVASETQYF
TRBV21-1	TRBJ1-1	CASSKGSGMNTEAFF
TRBV6-5	TRBJ2-2	CAIDRVGTGELFF
TRBV11-1	TRBJ2-1	CASSPGQGGGNEQFF
TRBV27	TRBJ2-1	CASSLSGTGRIQFF
TRBV7-9	TRBJ1-5	CASSTLEEGPYQPQHF
TRBV6-1	TRBJ2-3	CASSEGGLLSTDTQYF
TRBV9	TRBJ2-7	CASSLGLAGYEQYF
TRBV5-6	TRBJ1-2	CASSHVRTGDNGYTF
TRBV7-8	TRBJ1-6	CASETGSNSPLHF
TRBV2	TRBJ1-1	CASRGQSTEAFF
TRBV10-3	TRBJ2-1	CAISDGVGTSGLSSYNEQFF
TRBV6-6	TRBJ2-7	CASSSPGQSLYEQYF
TRBV5-1	TRBJ1-1	CASSLEQGAEAFF
TRBV19	TRBJ1-6	CASSMDRGDNSPLHF
TRBV4-3	TRBJ2-3	CASSQDIAGGTDTQYF
TRBV5-4	TRBJ2-6	CASSLDAGSGANVLTF
TRBV5-8	TRBJ1-6	CASSLVSGNSPLHF
TRBV6-5	TRBJ2-2	CASSPDRDHTGELFF
TRBV5-4	TRBJ2-3	CASSLDSSDTQYF
TRBV19	TRBJ2-3	CASTTPVSTDTQYF
TRBV5-6	TRBJ2-4	CASSELAGDKNIQYF
TRBV19	TRBJ1-3	CASSITDRGEDTIYF
TRBV11-2	TRBJ1-2	CASSLDLAGGYGYTF
TRBV7-9	TRBJ1-6	CASSLDSSASPLHF
TRBV27	TRBJ2-1	CASRVVAGGHNEQFF
TRBV9	TRBJ1-3	CASSEQGNTIYF
TRBV5-1	TRBJ1-1	CASSLNRNTEAFF
TRBV5-1	TRBJ2-3	CASSSRWTSGGADTQYF
TRBV18	TRBJ1-1	CASSPPRVDTEAFF
TRBV5-8	TRBJ2-3	CASSNREASSTDTQYF
TRBV19	TRBJ1-4	CASTYRGTGEKLFF
TRBV30	TRBJ1-5	CAWSSTQGANQPQHF
TRBV5-1	TRBJ1-4	CASTREVGSSNEKLFF